This T cell receptor (beta chain) was observed in a study of Ad26.COV2.S vaccination and SARS-CoV-2 variants. Study-wide background: A participant enrolled in the COV1001 Ad26.COV2.S trial arm provided the sample.

V was trimmed by 0 bases and J by 7 bases, leaving 7 bases between them. Germline CDR1 MNHEY, CDR2 SVGAGI. CDR3 size: 13 residues. With regard to this clone: The antigen is not known.

Study-wide findings and caveats: The authors reported substantial breadth in spike-specific CD8+ and CD4+ T cell responses after vaccination.

Only in-frame clones appear in the TCRdb table, and some are missing; sequencing was by immunoSEQ multiplex PCR. The repertoire holds a few hundred thousand clones, around 87% seen once, with 3.6% in the top ten. Treatment: about 20 received Ad26.COV2.S at low or high dose, single or two shots; about five received placebo; per-sample allocation not given. Collection of the samples took place on day 63 after the first injection of vaccine or placebo. An Ad26 vector expressing Wuhan-strain SARS-CoV-2 spike served as the vaccine. The chain is built from TRBV6-5 and TRBJ2-1, with D unclear. Material: peripheral blood, obtained in a trial of Ad26.COV2.S vaccine versus placebo. This clonotype was sampled from a person aged 18 to 65 who received the Ad26.COV2.S COVID-19 vaccine or a placebo. The DNA of the CDR3 is TGTGCCAGCAGTTACTCCATGTTGAATGAGCAGTTCTTC. Encoded protein: CASSYSMLNEQFF.